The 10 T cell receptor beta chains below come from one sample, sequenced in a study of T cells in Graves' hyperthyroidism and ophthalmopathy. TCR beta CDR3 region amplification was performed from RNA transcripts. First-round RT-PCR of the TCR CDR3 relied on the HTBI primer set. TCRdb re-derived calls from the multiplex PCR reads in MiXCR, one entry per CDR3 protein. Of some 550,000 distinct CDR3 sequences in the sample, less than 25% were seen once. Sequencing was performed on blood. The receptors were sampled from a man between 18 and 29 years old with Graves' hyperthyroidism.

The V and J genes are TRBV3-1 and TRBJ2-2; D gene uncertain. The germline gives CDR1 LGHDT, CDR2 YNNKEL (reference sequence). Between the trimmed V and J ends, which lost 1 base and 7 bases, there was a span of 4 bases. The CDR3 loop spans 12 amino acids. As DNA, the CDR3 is TGTGCCAGCAGCCAAGCCGTCGGGGAGCTGTTTTTT. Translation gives CASSQAVGELFF.

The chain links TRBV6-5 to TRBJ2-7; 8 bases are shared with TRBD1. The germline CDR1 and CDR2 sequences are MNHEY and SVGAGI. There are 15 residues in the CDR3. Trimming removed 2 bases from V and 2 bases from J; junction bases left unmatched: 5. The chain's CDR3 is CASSYDRGGTYEQYF. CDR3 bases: TGTGCCAGCAGTTACGACAGGGGTGGAACCTACGAGCAGTACTTC.

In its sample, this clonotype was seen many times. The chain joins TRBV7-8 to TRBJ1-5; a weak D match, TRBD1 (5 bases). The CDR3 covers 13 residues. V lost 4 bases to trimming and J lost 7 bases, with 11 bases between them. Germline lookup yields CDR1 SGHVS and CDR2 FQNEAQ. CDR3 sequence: CASSYNQGQPQHF. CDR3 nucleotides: TGTGCCAGCAGCTACAATCAGGGACAGCCCCAGCATTTT.

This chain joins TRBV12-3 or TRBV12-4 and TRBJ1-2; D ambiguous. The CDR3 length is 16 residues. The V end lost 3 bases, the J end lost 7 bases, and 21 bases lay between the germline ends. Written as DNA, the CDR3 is TGTGCCAGCAGTTTTACCGGCGGCGGGCGATTGCGTGGCTACACCTTC. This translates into CASSFTGGGRLRGYTF.

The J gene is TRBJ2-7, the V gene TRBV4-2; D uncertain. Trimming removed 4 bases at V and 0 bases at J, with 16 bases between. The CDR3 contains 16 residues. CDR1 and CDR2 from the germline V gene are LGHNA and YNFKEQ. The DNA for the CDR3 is TGTGCCAGCAGCCCCCAAAGTACCGAGCCCTCCTACGAGCAGTACTTC. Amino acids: CASSPQSTEPSYEQYF.

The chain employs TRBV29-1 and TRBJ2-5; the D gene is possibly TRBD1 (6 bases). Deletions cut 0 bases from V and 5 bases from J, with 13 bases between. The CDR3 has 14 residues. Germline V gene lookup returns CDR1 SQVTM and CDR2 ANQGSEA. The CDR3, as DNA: TGCAGCGTTGAAGAGTGGGGGCTCGGTGAGACCCAGTACTTC. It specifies CSVEEWGLGETQYF. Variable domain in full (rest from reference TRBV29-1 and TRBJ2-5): SAVISQKPSRDICQRGTSLTIQCQVDSQVTMMFWYRQQPGQSLTLIATANQGSEATYESGFVIDKFPISRPNLTFSTLTVSNMSPEDSSIYLCSVEEWGLGETQYFGPGTRLLVL.

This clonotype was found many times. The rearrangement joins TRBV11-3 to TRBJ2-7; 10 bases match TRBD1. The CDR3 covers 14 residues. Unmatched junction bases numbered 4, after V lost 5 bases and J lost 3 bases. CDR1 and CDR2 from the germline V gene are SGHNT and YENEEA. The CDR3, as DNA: TGTGCCAGCAGCAAGGGGACAGGGGACTACGAGCAGTACTTC. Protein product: CASSKGTGDYEQYF.

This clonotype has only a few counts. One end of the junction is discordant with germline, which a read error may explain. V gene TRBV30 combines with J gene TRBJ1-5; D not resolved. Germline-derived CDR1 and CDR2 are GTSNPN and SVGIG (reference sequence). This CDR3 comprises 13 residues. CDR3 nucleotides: TGTGCCTGGAGTGCGCAAGATGATCAGCCCAAGCATTTT. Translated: CAWSAQDDQPKHF. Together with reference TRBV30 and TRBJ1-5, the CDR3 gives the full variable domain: SQTIHQWPATLVQPVGSPLSLECTVEGTSNPNLYWYRQAAGRGLQLLFYSVGIGQISSEVPQNLSASRPQDRQFILSSKKLLLSDSGFYLCAWSAQDDQPKHFGDGTRLSIL.

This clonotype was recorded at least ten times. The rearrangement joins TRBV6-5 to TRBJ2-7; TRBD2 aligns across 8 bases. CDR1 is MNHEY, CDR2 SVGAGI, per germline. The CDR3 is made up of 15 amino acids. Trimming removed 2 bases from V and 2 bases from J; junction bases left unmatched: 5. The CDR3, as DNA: TGTGCCAGCAGTTACCAGCGGGGGTCCACCTACGAGCAGTACTTC. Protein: CASSYQRGSTYEQYF.

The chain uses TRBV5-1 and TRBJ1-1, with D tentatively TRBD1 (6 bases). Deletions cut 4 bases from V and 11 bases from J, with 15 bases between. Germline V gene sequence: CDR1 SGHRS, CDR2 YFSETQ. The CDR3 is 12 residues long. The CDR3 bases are TGCGCCAGCAGCGTAGGAGGACAGTCGGCTTTCTTT. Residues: CASSVGGQSAFF.